Below, 24 T cell receptor beta chains from the same sample are listed, as sequenced in a study of blood T cell repertoires in COVID-19. Some clones are missing from TCRdb's copy, which holds only in-frame ones; the method was immunoSEQ multiplex PCR. This sample has roughly 380,000 clones, with 85% found just once. The sequenced material came from peripheral blood. These receptors came from a woman aged 18-29 years with acute or convalescent COVID-19.

The chain couples TRBV28 to TRBJ1-5; D remains unclear. The germline V gene encodes CDR1 MDHEN and CDR2 SYDVKM. V was shortened by 5 bases and J by 4 bases, with 18 bases between the two germline ends. The CDR3 totals 16 residues. CDR3 DNA sequence: TGTGCCAGCAGTATTACTGAGAGAGGTTCGAATCAGCCCCAGCATTTT. Translating gives CASSITERGSNQPQHF.

This clone was seen a single time. The chain carries TRBV24-1 and TRBJ2-1; D ambiguous. Deletions cut 6 bases from V and 7 bases from J, with 6 bases between. Germline V gene lookup returns CDR1 KGHDR and CDR2 SFDVKD. The CDR3 totals 11 residues. Here the CDR3 reads CATSLINEQFF. In DNA, the CDR3 is TGTGCCACCAGTTTAATAAATGAGCAGTTCTTC.

Concerning this clone: The sample carries other DNA sequences with the same CDR3. This chain uses TRBV2 with TRBJ1-1; TRBD1 is a possible D gene (5 bases). Germline V gene data show CDR1 as SNHLY and CDR2 as FYNNEI. The germline V and J ends were trimmed by 5 bases and 1 base, with 8 bases remaining between them. The CDR3 contains 13 residues. The CDR3: CASSLGQNTEAFF. The DNA of the CDR3 is TGTGCCAGCAGTCTCGGACAGAACACTGAAGCTTTCTTT. Filled out from reference TRBV2 and TRBJ1-1, the complete variable domain reads EPEVTQTPSHQVTQMGQEVILRCVPISNHLYFYWYRQILGQKVEFLVSFYNNEISEKSEIFDDQFSVERPDGSNFTLKIRSTKLEDSAMYFCASSLGQNTEAFFGQGTRLTVV.

The chain carries TRBV11-2 and TRBJ2-1, with D perhaps matching TRBD2 (5 bases). V was shortened by 1 base and J by 7 bases, with 17 bases between the two germline ends. CDR1 and CDR2 (germline): SGHAT, FQNNGV. CDR3 length: 16 residues. CDR3 in DNA: TGTGCCAGCAGCTTAGGTAAGCGTGGGAGCCAAAATGAGCAGTTCTTC. It specifies CASSLGKRGSQNEQFF.

The chain carries TRBV6-5 and TRBJ2-7, with 7 positions matching TRBD1. Germline V gene lookup returns CDR1 MNHEY and CDR2 SVGAGI. This CDR3 has 14 amino acids. V dropped 6 bases and J dropped 1; count of bases not matched to a gene: 6. The CDR3 spells CASRTGVESYEQYF. The CDR3 nucleotides are TGTGCCAGCAGAACAGGGGTAGAATCCTACGAGCAGTACTTC.

The rearrangement uses TRBV28 and TRBJ1-1; 11 bases match TRBD1. The ends lost 3 bases at V and 5 bases at J; junction bases unmatched: 5. In germline, CDR1 is MDHEN, CDR2 SYDVKM. The CDR3 covers 15 residues. The CDR3 reads CASSFGTGGKTEAFF. The DNA for the CDR3 is TGTGCCAGCAGTTTCGGGACAGGGGGAAAAACTGAAGCTTTCTTT.

The chain combines TRBV5-1 with TRBJ2-1, with 9 bases aligning to TRBD2. CDR1 SGHRS and CDR2 YFSETQ come from the germline V gene. The trim removed 1 base at V and 2 bases at J, leaving 4 bases unmatched. The CDR3 extends over 16 amino acids. CDR3 sequence reads: CASSLWSGGPYNEQFF. As DNA, the CDR3 is TGCGCCAGCAGCTTGTGGAGCGGGGGGCCCTACAATGAGCAGTTCTTC.

J is TRBJ1-5 and V is TRBV10-2; possible D gene TRBD1, 5 bases. The CDR3 length is 14 residues. Between the trimmed V and J ends, which lost 2 bases and 3 bases, there was a span of 8 bases. Germline V gene data show CDR1 as WSHSY and CDR2 as SAAADI. The CDR3 DNA reads as TGCGCCAGCAGTGAGGACAGTCCCAATCAGCCCCAGCATTTT. Its translation: CASSEDSPNQPQHF.

The gene calls are TRBV7-2 and TRBJ2-5; tentative D call: TRBD1 (7 bases). Germline V gives CDR1 SGHTA, CDR2 FQGNSA. The length of the CDR3 is 16 residues. V was pared by 3 bases and J by 5 bases, with 19 bases between. CDR3 region: CASSLGTRGVRETQYF. DNA for the CDR3: TGTGCCAGCAGCTTGGGAACCAGGGGGGTTCGCGAGACCCAGTACTTC.

The chain uses TRBV6-5 and TRBJ1-1; a weak D match, TRBD1 (5 bases). The CDR3 has 12 residues. Germline lookup yields CDR1 MNHEY and CDR2 SVGAGI. Trimming left V 4 bases short and J 4 bases short, with 7 bases between. The DNA for the CDR3 is TGTGCCAGCAGTTTCGGGGGCACTGAAGCTTTCTTT. This encodes CASSFGGTEAFF.

CDR3 in amino acids: CASSVEGAGNHEQYF. For the CDR3, the DNA is TGTGCCAGCAGCGTAGAAGGGGCAGGGAACCACGAGCAGTACTTC. This chain joins TRBV9 and TRBJ2-7; D may be TRBD1 (5 bases). The germline V and J ends were trimmed by 0 bases and 5 bases, with 15 bases remaining between them. The CDR3 contains 15 residues. Germline V gene sequence: CDR1 SGDLS, CDR2 YYNGEE.

This chain connects TRBV5-1 to TRBJ2-7, with unresolved D. Trimming removed 7 bases at V and 7 bases at J, with 12 bases between. Germline loops: CDR1 SGHRS, CDR2 YFSETQ. The CDR3 spans 11 residues. Here the CDR3 reads CASGLPGEQYF. DNA for the CDR3: TGCGCCAGCGGCCTTCCAGGAGAGCAGTACTTC.

The chain carries TRBV13 and TRBJ2-1, with a tentative D call TRBD2 (5 bases). CDR3 length: 17 amino acids. V was pared by 0 bases and J by 7 bases, with 19 bases between. The germline V gene has CDR1 PRHDT and CDR2 FYEKMQ (reference sequence). Here the CDR3 reads CASSLGLAGSSWNEQFF. The CDR3 nucleotides are TGTGCCAGCAGCTTAGGCTTGGCGGGTTCGTCGTGGAATGAGCAGTTCTTC.

CDR3 amino acids: CASSDQGLNYGYTF. CDR3 bases: TGTGCCAGCTCTGACCAGGGATTAAACTATGGCTACACCTTC. The chain links TRBV2 to TRBJ1-2, with D tentatively TRBD1 (5 bases). Trimming took 8 bases from V and 2 from J, leaving 15 bases between them. The germline gives CDR1 SNHLY, CDR2 FYNNEI. The CDR3 spans 14 residues.

The chain links TRBV2 to TRBJ1-5; D is undetermined. CDR1 and CDR2 (germline): SNHLY, FYNNEI. There are 13 residues in the CDR3. The ends were cut back, 6 bases at V and 1 base at J, with 7 bases in the middle. DNA of the CDR3: TGTGCCAGCAGGGAGGGCAGCAATCAGCCCCAGCATTTT. Translation: CASREGSNQPQHF.

The J gene is TRBJ2-7, the V gene TRBV11-2, with D possibly matching TRBD1 (7 bases). V lost 1 base and J 3 bases, leaving 13 bases between the germline ends. The CDR3 sequence is 15 residues long. Germline V gene data show CDR1 as SGHAT and CDR2 as FQNNGV. The CDR3 DNA reads TGTGCCAGCAGCTTAGGGGGGGACAGTATCTACGAGCAGTACTTC. Amino acid sequence: CASSLGGDSIYEQYF.

This clone has a handful of counts. The chain recombines TRBV19 with TRBJ1-1; D not certain. Trimming shortened V by 8 bases and J by 0 bases, and 10 bases separated the two germline ends. CDR3 length equals 13 residues. Germline V gene sequence: CDR1 LNHDA, CDR2 SQIVND (reference sequence). CDR3 DNA: TGTGCCAGTGGCTCAGGCATGAACACTGAAGCTTTCTTT. It codes for CASGSGMNTEAFF.

The chain employs TRBV5-1 and TRBJ1-4, with TRBD1 matching 7 bases. V shed 6 bases and J 4 bases; nucleotides not matched to a gene: 21. Per the germline V gene, CDR1 is SGHRS and CDR2 is YFSETQ. CDR3 length: 19 amino acids. CDR3 sequence: CASMPGVGGAISSNEKLFF. CDR3 coding DNA: TGCGCCAGCATGCCTGGGGTAGGGGGCGCGATCTCAAGTAATGAAAAACTGTTTTTT.

V gene TRBV27 combines with J gene TRBJ2-2, with 12 bases lining up with TRBD2. Germline lookup yields CDR1 MNHEY and CDR2 SMNVEV (reference sequence). V shed 4 bases, J shed 4 bases, and the junction held 13 bases outside the gene matches. The CDR3 has 19 amino acids. The CDR3 bases are TGTGCCAGCAGTTCCCAACTAGCGGGAGGTAATTTTCGCACCGGGGAGCTGTTTTTT. This codes for CASSSQLAGGNFRTGELFF.

This clone was detected only once. The V gene is TRBV12-3 or TRBV12-4, the J gene TRBJ2-3; weak D call: TRBD1 (6 bases). V lost 7 bases, J lost 5 bases, and 13 bases lay in between. This CDR3 is built from 13 residues. CDR3 loop: CASNEQGGDTQYF. Written as DNA, the CDR3 is TGTGCCAGCAACGAACAGGGTGGAGATACGCAGTATTTT.

This clone came up once. The V gene is TRBV10-1, the J gene TRBJ2-2; 7 bases line up with TRBD1. The germline V gene has CDR1 WNHNN and CDR2 SYGVQD (reference sequence). There are 16 residues in the CDR3. J gave up 0 bases and V 4 bases, and 5 bases lay outside the gene matches. The CDR3 loop is CASSVQGKTNTGELFF. CDR3 nucleotides: TGCGCCAGCAGTGTACAGGGGAAGACGAACACCGGGGAGCTGTTTTTT.

The gene calls are TRBV2 and TRBJ2-3; unclear D gene. The germline CDR1 and CDR2 sequences are SNHLY and FYNNEI. Trimming removed 4 bases at V and 1 base at J, with 9 bases between. The CDR3 runs 14 residues. In DNA form, the CDR3 reads TGTGCCAGCAGTGGAGTACCTGGCACAGATACGCAGTATTTT. Protein sequence: CASSGVPGTDTQYF.

A remark on this clone: This could be a read error, since a much larger clone is one nucleotide away. The V gene is TRBV28, the J gene TRBJ1-6; 7 bases align to TRBD1. Germline V gives CDR1 MDHEN, CDR2 SYDVKM. This CDR3 contains 14 residues. J was trimmed by 7 bases and V by 5 bases; bases with no gene match: 5. CDR3 nucleotide sequence: TGTGCCAGCAGTCCCGGGACAGTAAATTCACCCCTCCACTTT. This gives the protein CASSPGTVNSPLHF.

The rearrangement links TRBV27 to TRBJ1-2; D not resolved. Germline V gives CDR1 MNHEY, CDR2 SMNVEV (reference sequence). Trimming left V 8 bases short and J 2 bases short, with 12 bases between. The CDR3 sequence is 13 residues long. The CDR3 loop is CASREGHNYGYTF. CDR3 nucleotide sequence: TGTGCCAGCCGGGAGGGTCACAACTATGGCTACACCTTC.